Presented here are 18 T cell receptor beta chains from one specimen sequenced in a study of CD8+ T cells in alopecia areata. Investigators isolated RNA and reverse transcribed it into cDNA to act as the sequencing template. The data were produced by immunoSEQ multiplex PCR, yet TCRdb's version contains in-frame clones alone and is incomplete. The sample lists a few hundred thousand clones; 60% were seen once. Treatment of the sample: oral pan-JAK inhibitor, 5-10 mg twice daily. This specimen consisted of CD4+ T cells sorted from blood, obtained around week 54, from a patient treated with tofacitinib. Every receptor here comes from a human donor with alopecia areata.

The chain has TRBV2 and TRBJ2-1, with a tentative D call TRBD2 (6 bases). The V gene's germline CDR1 is SNHLY and CDR2 FYNNEI. The CDR3 consists of 16 residues. Trimming removed 4 bases from V and 1 base from J, with 14 bases in between. The CDR3 sequence: CASSGYGGVSYNEQFF. The CDR3 nucleotides read TGTGCCAGCAGTGGATACGGGGGTGTTTCCTACAATGAGCAGTTCTTC.

V and J are TRBV29-1 and TRBJ1-1; D is ambiguous. The CDR3 sequence is 12 residues long. Germline V lookup: CDR1 SQVTM, CDR2 ANQGSEA. Trimming shortened V by 4 bases and J by 5 bases, and 11 bases separated the two germline ends. Here the CDR3 reads CSVVDAGTEAFF. CDR3 DNA: TGCAGCGTTGTAGACGCGGGTACTGAAGCTTTCTTT. The whole variable domain, remainder taken from reference TRBV29-1 and TRBJ1-1, is SAVISQKPSRDICQRGTSLTIQCQVDSQVTMMFWYRQQPGQSLTLIATANQGSEATYESGFVIDKFPISRPNLTFSTLTVSNMSPEDSSIYLCSVVDAGTEAFFGQGTRLTVV.

This sequence joins TRBV18 and TRBJ1-6; maybe TRBD1 (6 bases). Germline V lookup: CDR1 KGHSH, CDR2 LQKENI. The ends were cut back, 3 bases at V and 7 bases at J, with 10 bases in the middle. There are 14 residues in the CDR3. This CDR3 reads CASSPGTPNSPLHF. The CDR3 DNA reads TGTGCCAGCTCACCCGGGACACCCAATTCACCCCTCCACTTT.

The CDR3 sequence: CASSPVPGTQVRYGYTF. The DNA for the CDR3 is TGCGCCAGCAGCCCCGTCCCGGGGACCCAAGTCCGCTATGGCTACACCTTC. The chain has TRBV4-1 and TRBJ1-2; D possibly corresponds to TRBD1 (5 bases). Trimming took 4 bases from V and 4 from J, leaving 22 bases between them. In germline, CDR1 is MGHRA, CDR2 YSYEKL. CDR3 length equals 17 residues.

The chain carries TRBV5-1 and TRBJ2-5, with 12 bases matching TRBD2. Unmatched junction bases numbered 8, after V lost 0 bases and J lost 2 bases. CDR1 is SGHRS, CDR2 YFSETQ, per germline. The CDR3 is 18 amino acids. The CDR3 loop is CASSLGTSGEWRQETQYF. The CDR3 nucleotides read TGCGCCAGCAGCTTGGGGACTAGCGGGGAATGGAGGCAAGAGACCCAGTACTTC.

The chain carries TRBV19 and TRBJ2-7; possible D gene TRBD2, 6 bases. V shed 9 bases and J shed 4 bases, with 16 bases lying between them. CDR1 is LNHDA, CDR2 SQIVND, per germline (reference sequence). The CDR3 spans 13 residues. CDR3 nucleotides: TGTGCCAGCGAGGCGCGGGGAACGTACGAGCAGTACTTC. Protein product: CASEARGTYEQYF.

The V and J genes are TRBV2 and TRBJ2-7; 7 nucleotides line up with TRBD2. In germline, CDR1 is SNHLY, CDR2 FYNNEI. V shed 4 bases and J 6 bases; nucleotides not matched to a gene: 6. The length of the CDR3 is 13 residues. In nucleotides, the CDR3 is TGTGCCAGCAGTGTAGGGGAGGGTTTCGAGCAGTACTTC. Its protein product is CASSVGEGFEQYF.

The chain combines TRBV16 with TRBJ2-4; weak D call: TRBD1 (6 bases). Trimming left V 0 bases short and J 9 bases short, with 9 bases between. CDR3 size: 13 residues. Germline CDR1 is KGHSY and CDR2 is FQNENV. The CDR3 coding sequence is TGTGCCAGCAGCCAATCTCCCAGGGGCATTCAGTACTTC. Translation: CASSQSPRGIQYF.

This clone came up a few times. The chain couples TRBV7-9 to TRBJ2-1, with TRBD2 as a possible D gene (5 bases). Trimming took 2 bases from V and 6 from J, leaving 11 bases between them. This CDR3 has 14 amino acids. Germline V CDR1 and CDR2: SEHNR, FQNEAQ (reference sequence). Here the CDR3 reads CASSLSMRANEQFF. The CDR3, as DNA: TGTGCCAGCAGCTTAAGCATGAGGGCCAATGAGCAGTTCTTC.

J is TRBJ1-2 and V is TRBV9, with a possible D match to TRBD1 (5 bases). Per germline, CDR1 SGDLS and CDR2 YYNGEE. Deletions cut 0 bases from V and 0 bases from J, with 6 bases between. The CDR3 spans 14 residues. CDR3 DNA: TGTGCCAGCAGCGTAGACAGGCCTAACTATGGCTACACCTTC. Translated: CASSVDRPNYGYTF.

The CDR3, as DNA: TGCGCCAGCAGAGTTGGACAGGGATATGGCACCGGGGAGCTGTTTTTT. This sequence encodes CASRVGQGYGTGELFF. The V call is TRBV5-1, the J call TRBJ2-2; 8 positions agree with TRBD1. Per the germline V gene, CDR1 is SGHRS and CDR2 is YFSETQ. After removal of 5 bases from V and 4 bases from J, the junction contained 10 bases not matched to a gene. The CDR3 has 16 amino acids.

This rearrangement joins TRBV29-1 to TRBJ1-1; tentative D call: TRBD1 (6 bases). Trimming cost V 8 bases and J 12 bases, with 16 bases left between them. Germline-derived CDR1 and CDR2 are SQVTM and ANQGSEA. The CDR3 has 10 amino acids. The CDR3, as DNA: TGCAGCTTCTCAGGGGAGGCAACTTTCTTT. This encodes CSFSGEATFF. The whole variable domain, remainder taken from reference TRBV29-1 and TRBJ1-1, is SAVISQKPSRDICQRGTSLTIQCQVDSQVTMMFWYRQQPGQSLTLIATANQGSEATYESGFVIDKFPISRPNLTFSTLTVSNMSPEDSSIYLCSFSGEATFFGQGTRLTVV.

V and J are TRBV7-9 and TRBJ2-4; TRBD1 might be the D (6 bases). The V gene's germline CDR1 is SEHNR and CDR2 FQNEAQ (reference sequence). V shed 7 bases and J shed 9 bases, with 13 bases lying between them. This CDR3 has 12 residues. The CDR3 DNA is TGTGCCAGCACCCAGATAGGGGGCATTCAGTACTTC. Translating it yields CASTQIGGIQYF.

The rearrangement joins TRBV9 to TRBJ2-5; D remains ambiguous. Germline V gene sequence: CDR1 SGDLS, CDR2 YYNGEE. The CDR3 length is 14 residues. The V gene lost 1 base and the J gene lost 3 bases, with 10 bases spanning the gap. The CDR3 region is CASSVRSIEETQYF. The CDR3 region has the DNA TGTGCCAGCAGCGTACGAAGTATAGAAGAGACCCAGTACTTC.

The gene calls are TRBV5-1 and TRBJ2-2, with unresolved D. This CDR3 is built from 13 residues. The V and J ends lost 0 bases and 6 bases respectively, with 6 bases between them. Germline V CDR1 and CDR2: SGHRS, YFSETQ. This CDR3 reads CASSLEVAGELFF. The CDR3 nucleotides are TGCGCCAGCAGCTTGGAGGTGGCCGGGGAGCTGTTTTTT.

Comment on this clone: This specimen includes other DNA sequences encoding the same CDR3. CDR3: CSVAGLAGPTDTQYF. The CDR3 DNA follows: TGCAGCGTGGCGGGACTAGCGGGTCCCACAGATACGCAGTATTTT. The rearrangement uses TRBV29-1 and TRBJ2-3; TRBD2 matches at 12 bases. The trim removed 6 bases at V and 2 bases at J, leaving 6 bases unmatched. CDR1 is SQVTM and CDR2 is ANQGSEA in the germline V gene. This CDR3 spans 15 amino acids.

In regard to this clone: Other DNA sequences in this sample translate to the same CDR3. The V call is TRBV30, the J call TRBJ1-5; D may be TRBD1 (6 bases). The CDR3 spans 13 residues. The germline gives CDR1 GTSNPN, CDR2 SVGIG (reference sequence). Trimming removed 0 bases from V and 6 bases from J, with 9 bases in between. CDR3: CAWSVLGGQPQHF. CDR3 DNA sequence: TGTGCCTGGAGTGTACTAGGGGGTCAGCCCCAGCATTTT.

This chain links TRBV5-1 with TRBJ2-3; no reliable D call. This CDR3 comprises 16 residues. The germline gives CDR1 SGHRS, CDR2 YFSETQ. Trimming shortened V by 0 bases and J by 2 bases, and 13 bases separated the two germline ends. The DNA of the CDR3 is TGCGCCAGCAGCTTGGTGCCAGCTGATTTCACAGATACGCAGTATTTT. Translating gives CASSLVPADFTDTQYF.